A selection of T cell receptor beta chains follows, all from one sample in a study of blood T cell repertoires in COVID-19. Produced via immunoSEQ multiplex PCR; TCRdb's table is partial and in-frame only. The data hold 200,000 to 250,000 clones, with approximately 80% observed a single time. Sequenced input: peripheral blood. The source of these receptors is a man aged 30 to 39 who had recovered from COVID-19. CDR3s include the opening cysteine and the closing phenylalanine or tryptophan. D genes are given only for firm matches. Where a row states a size, it is once, few, many or the class of an expanded clone; other rows omit it.

d_call,v_call,j_call,clone_size,cdr3_nt,cdr3_aa
-,TRBV3-1/TRBV3-2,TRBJ1-6,-,TGTGCCAGCAGCCAAGGTGCCAGGGGTAATTCACCCCTCCACTTT,CASSQGARGNSPLHF
-,TRBV15,TRBJ2-3,-,TGTGCCCCCCAGGGGCCAGATACGCAGTATTTT,CAPQGPDTQYF
-,TRBV7-9,TRBJ2-5,-,TGTGCCAGCAGCTTTGCCACGGTGCGGCAAGAGACCCAGTACTTC,CASSFATVRQETQYF
-,TRBV6-6,TRBJ2-3,-,TGTGCCAGCAGTTACTCGGGCGATACGCAGTATTTT,CASSYSGDTQYF
TRBD1,TRBV9,TRBJ1-1,-,TGTGCCAGCAGCGTGGAGGGGGCGGGCACTGAAGCTTTCTTT,CASSVEGAGTEAFF
-,TRBV19,TRBJ1-1,-,TGTGCCAGTAGTATTTTTATGAACACTGAAGCTTTCTTT,CASSIFMNTEAFF
TRBD2,TRBV28,TRBJ2-2,-,TGTGCCAGCAGTTCAGCGGGACTAGCGAACACCGGGGAGCTGTTTTTT,CASSSAGLANTGELFF
TRBD1,TRBV5-1,TRBJ1-2,-,TGCGCCAGCAGCTCGGGCGACAGGGGCTATGGCTACACCTTC,CASSSGDRGYGYTF
-,TRBV28,TRBJ1-2,-,TGTGCCAGCAGTCCCGACAGTAACTATGGCTACACCTTC,CASSPDSNYGYTF
TRBD1,TRBV10-3,TRBJ2-7,-,TGTGCCATCAGTGCCACCGGGACAGGCTACGAGCAGTACTTC,CAISATGTGYEQYF
TRBD1,TRBV5-1,TRBJ1-1,-,TGCGCCAGCAGCGCGATGGGACAGGGGTCTCCTGAAGCTTTCTTT,CASSAMGQGSPEAFF
TRBD1,TRBV27,TRBJ1-6,few,TGTGCCAGCAGTCTTACCCGCGGGACAGGGAGGGATAATTCACCCCTCCACTTT,CASSLTRGTGRDNSPLHF
TRBD1,TRBV7-2,TRBJ2-5,-,TGTGCCAGCAGCACCAGGACAGGGGGATTTGGGGAGACCCAGTACTTC,CASSTRTGGFGETQYF
TRBD2,TRBV5-6,TRBJ2-1,once,TGTGCCAGCAGCTTCAGCGGGGGATCCTACAATGAGCAGTTCTTC,CASSFSGGSYNEQFF
-,TRBV6-5,TRBJ2-7,few,TGTGCCAGCAGTTACGATAGGGGTGGAGCCTACGAGCAGTACTTC,CASSYDRGGAYEQYF
TRBD2,TRBV5-5,TRBJ2-1,-,TGTGCCAGTTCCAGACTAGCGGGGAATGAGCAGTTCTTC,CASSRLAGNEQFF
-,TRBV2,TRBJ2-3,-,TGTGCCAGCCTGGAGCTCAAGTCCGCAGATACGCAGTATTTT,CASLELKSADTQYF